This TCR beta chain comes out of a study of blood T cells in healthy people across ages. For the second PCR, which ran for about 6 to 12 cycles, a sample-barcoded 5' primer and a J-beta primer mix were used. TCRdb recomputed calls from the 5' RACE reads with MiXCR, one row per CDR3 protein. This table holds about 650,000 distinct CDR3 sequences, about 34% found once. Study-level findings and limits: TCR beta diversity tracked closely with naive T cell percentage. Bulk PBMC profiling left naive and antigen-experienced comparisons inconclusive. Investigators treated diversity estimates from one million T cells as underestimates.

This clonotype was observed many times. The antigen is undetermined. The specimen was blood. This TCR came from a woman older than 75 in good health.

CDR3 in DNA: TGTGCCAGCAGCTTTTCCGGGACAGAGCCCTACGAGCAGTACTTC. Its protein product is CASSFSGTEPYEQYF. V and J are TRBV5-5 and TRBJ2-7; 7 nucleotides agree with TRBD1. This CDR3 is 15 amino acids long. CDR1 is SGHKS, CDR2 YYEKEE, per germline (reference sequence). V was pared by 2 bases and J by 2 bases, with 7 bases of the junction left unmatched.